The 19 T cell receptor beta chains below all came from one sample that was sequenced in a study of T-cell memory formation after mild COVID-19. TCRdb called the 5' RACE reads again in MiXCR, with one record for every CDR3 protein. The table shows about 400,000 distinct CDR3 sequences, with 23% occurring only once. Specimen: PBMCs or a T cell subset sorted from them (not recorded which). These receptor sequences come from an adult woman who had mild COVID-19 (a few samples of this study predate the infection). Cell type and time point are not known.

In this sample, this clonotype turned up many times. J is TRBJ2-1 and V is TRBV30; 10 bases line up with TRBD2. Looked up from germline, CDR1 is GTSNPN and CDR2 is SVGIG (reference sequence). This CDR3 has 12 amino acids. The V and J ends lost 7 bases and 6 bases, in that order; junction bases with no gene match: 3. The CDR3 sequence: CASRTSGNEQFF. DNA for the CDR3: TGTGCCTCGCGGACTAGCGGCAATGAGCAGTTCTTC.

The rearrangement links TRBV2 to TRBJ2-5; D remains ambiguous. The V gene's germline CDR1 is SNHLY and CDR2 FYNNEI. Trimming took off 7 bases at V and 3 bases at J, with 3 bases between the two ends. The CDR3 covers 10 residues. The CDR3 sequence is CASKKETQYF. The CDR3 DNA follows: TGTGCCAGCAAGAAAGAGACCCAGTACTTC. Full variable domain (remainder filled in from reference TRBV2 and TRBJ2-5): EPEVTQTPSHQVTQMGQEVILRCVPISNHLYFYWYRQILGQKVEFLVSFYNNEISEKSEIFDDQFSVERPDGSNFTLKIRSTKLEDSAMYFCASKKETQYFGPGTRLLVL.

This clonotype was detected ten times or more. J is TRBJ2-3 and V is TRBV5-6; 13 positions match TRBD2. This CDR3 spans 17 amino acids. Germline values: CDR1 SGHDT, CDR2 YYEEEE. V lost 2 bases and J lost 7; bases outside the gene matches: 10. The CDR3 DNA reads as TGTGCCAGCAGCTTAGAACTACTAGCGGGGGGGCGAAATACGCAGTATTTT. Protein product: CASSLELLAGGRNTQYF. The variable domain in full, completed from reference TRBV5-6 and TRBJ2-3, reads DAGVTQSPTHLIKTRGQQVTLRCSPKSGHDTVSWYQQALGQGPQFIFQYYEEEERQRGNFPDRFSGHQFPNYSSELNVNALLLGDSALYLCASSLELLAGGRNTQYFGPGTRLTVL.

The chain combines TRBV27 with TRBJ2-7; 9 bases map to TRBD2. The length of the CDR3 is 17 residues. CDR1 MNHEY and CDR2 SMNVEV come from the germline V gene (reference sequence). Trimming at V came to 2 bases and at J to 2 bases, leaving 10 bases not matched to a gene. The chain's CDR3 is CASSLLSAAGGPYEQYF. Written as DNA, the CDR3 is TGTGCCAGCAGTTTACTTTCGGCTGCGGGAGGGCCCTACGAGCAGTACTTC.

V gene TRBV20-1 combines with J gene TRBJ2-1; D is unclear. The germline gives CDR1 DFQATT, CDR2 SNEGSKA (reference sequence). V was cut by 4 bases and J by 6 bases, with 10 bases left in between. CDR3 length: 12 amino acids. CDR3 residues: CSATSSRNEQFF. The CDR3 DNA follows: TGCAGTGCTACCTCCTCCCGCAATGAGCAGTTCTTC.

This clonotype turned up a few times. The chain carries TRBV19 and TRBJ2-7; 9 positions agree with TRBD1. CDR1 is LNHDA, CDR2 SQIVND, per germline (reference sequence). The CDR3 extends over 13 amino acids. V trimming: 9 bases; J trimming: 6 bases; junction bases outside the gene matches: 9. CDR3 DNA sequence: TGTGCCAGGAAGGGGACAGGGCCTTGCGAGCAGTACTTC. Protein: CARKGTGPCEQYF.

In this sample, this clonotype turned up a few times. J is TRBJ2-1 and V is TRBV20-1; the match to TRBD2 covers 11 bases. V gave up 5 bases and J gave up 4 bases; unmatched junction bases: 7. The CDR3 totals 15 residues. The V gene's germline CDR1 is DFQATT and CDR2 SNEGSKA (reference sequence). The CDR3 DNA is TGCAGTGCTCCCCCGGGACTAGCGGATTACAATGAGCAGTTCTTC. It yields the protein CSAPPGLADYNEQFF.

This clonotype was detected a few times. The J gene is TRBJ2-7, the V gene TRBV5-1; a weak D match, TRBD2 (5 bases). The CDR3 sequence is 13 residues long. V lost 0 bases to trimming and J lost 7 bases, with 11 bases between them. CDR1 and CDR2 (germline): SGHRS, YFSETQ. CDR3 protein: CASSLVEGWEQYF. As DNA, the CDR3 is TGCGCCAGCAGCTTGGTTGAGGGTTGGGAGCAGTACTTC.

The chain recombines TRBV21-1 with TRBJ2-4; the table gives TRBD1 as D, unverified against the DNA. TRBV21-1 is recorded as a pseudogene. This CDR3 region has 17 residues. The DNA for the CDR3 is TGTGCCAGCAGCGTGAGAGGGGGCAGCTCAAAGGAAAACATTCAGTACTTC. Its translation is CASSVRGGSSKENIQYF.

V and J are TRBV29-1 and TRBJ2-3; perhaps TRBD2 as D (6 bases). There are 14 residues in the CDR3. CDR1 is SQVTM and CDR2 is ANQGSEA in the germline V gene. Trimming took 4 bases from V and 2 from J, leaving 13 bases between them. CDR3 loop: CSVGRDRYTDTQYF. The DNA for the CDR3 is TGCAGCGTTGGGAGGGATCGATACACAGATACGCAGTATTTT.

The CDR3 coding sequence is TGTGCCAGCAGCACACGGGACAGGAAGGGGACTGAAGCTTTCTTT. The encoded protein is CASSTRDRKGTEAFF. The chain employs TRBV7-9 and TRBJ1-1, with TRBD1 matching 8 bases. The junction had 10 bases not matched to a gene; V was cut back by 5 bases and J by 5 bases. CDR3 length: 15 amino acids. Germline V CDR1 and CDR2: SEHNR, FQNEAQ (reference sequence).

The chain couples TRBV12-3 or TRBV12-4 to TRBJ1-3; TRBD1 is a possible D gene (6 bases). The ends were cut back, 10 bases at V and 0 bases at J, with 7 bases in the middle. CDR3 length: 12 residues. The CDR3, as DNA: TGTGCCATCAGGGGCTCTGGAAACACCATATATTTT. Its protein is CAIRGSGNTIYF.

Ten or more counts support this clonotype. CDR3 in DNA: TGCAGCGTTGAAGATAGGGCTAGCGGGAAGGAGCAGTTCTTC. Protein sequence: CSVEDRASGKEQFF. The chain is built from TRBV29-1 and TRBJ2-1; 9 bases align to TRBD2. This CDR3 is built from 14 residues. V lost 0 bases, J lost 10 bases, and 7 bases stayed unmatched. The V gene's germline CDR1 is SQVTM and CDR2 ANQGSEA.

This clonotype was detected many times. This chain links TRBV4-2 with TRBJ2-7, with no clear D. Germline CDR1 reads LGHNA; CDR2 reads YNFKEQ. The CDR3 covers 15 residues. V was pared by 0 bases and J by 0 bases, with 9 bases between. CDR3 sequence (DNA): TGTGCCAGCAGCCAAGAGTCGGCCTCCTCCTACGAGCAGTACTTC. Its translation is CASSQESASSYEQYF.

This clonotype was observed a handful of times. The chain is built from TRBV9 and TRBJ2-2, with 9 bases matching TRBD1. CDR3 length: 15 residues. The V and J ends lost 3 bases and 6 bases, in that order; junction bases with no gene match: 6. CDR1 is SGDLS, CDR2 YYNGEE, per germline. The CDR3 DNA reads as TGTGCCAGCAGCGACGAGACAGGGGGTGCCGGGGAGCTGTTTTTT. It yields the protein CASSDETGGAGELFF.

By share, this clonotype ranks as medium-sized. In nucleotides, the CDR3 is TGTGCCAGCAGCCCAAGGGCAGGGAAGGGTGAGCAGTTCTTC. Translating it yields CASSPRAGKGEQFF. This chain connects TRBV7-9 to TRBJ2-1; tentatively, D is TRBD1 (5 bases). With 5 bases removed from V and 9 bases from J, the gap between germline ends came to 17 bases. CDR1 SEHNR and CDR2 FQNEAQ come from the germline V gene (reference sequence). The CDR3 loop spans 14 amino acids.

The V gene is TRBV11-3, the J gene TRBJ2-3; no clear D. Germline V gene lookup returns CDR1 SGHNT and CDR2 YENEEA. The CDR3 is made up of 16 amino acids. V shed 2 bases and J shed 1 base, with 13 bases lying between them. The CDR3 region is CASSLNPGLGTDTQYF. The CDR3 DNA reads TGTGCCAGCAGCTTAAACCCTGGGCTGGGCACAGATACGCAGTATTTT.

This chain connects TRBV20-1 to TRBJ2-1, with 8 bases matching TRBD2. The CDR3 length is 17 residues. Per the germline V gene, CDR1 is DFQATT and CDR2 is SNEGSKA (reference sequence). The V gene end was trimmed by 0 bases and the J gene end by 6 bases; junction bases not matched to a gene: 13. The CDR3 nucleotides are TGCAGTGCTAGAGATGTCGGGGCGGGGGGACCGTTCAATGAGCAGTTCTTC. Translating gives CSARDVGAGGPFNEQFF.

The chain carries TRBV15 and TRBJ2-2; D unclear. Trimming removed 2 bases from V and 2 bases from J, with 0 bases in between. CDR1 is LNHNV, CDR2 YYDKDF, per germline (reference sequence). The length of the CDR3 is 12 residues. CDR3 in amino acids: CATSRNTGELFF. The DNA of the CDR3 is TGTGCCACCAGCAGAAACACCGGGGAGCTGTTTTTT.